This TCR beta chain is from a study of post-analysis software for immune sequencing data. On the study more broadly: Disease courses included relapsing-remitting, secondary progressive and progressive-relapsing multiple sclerosis. General study points: The study found TRBV5-6, TRBV5-1 and TRBV20-1 among roughly 5 TRBV segments more frequent in patients than controls. Versus controls, multiple sclerosis patients showed significantly lower diversity (normalized Chao1). The authors found that F measure strongly co-clustered same-batch samples.

Libraries were made from TCR beta cDNA, and they carried unique molecular identifiers. From the PCR reads, TCRdb called clonotypes with MiXCR, one entry per CDR3 protein. The sample includes about 820,000 distinct CDR3 sequences, 53% of them seen just once. Details on this clonotype: Its antigen is not known.

Trimming took 3 bases from V and 0 from J; bases not matched to a gene: 6. Germline-derived CDR1 and CDR2 are KGHSH and LQKENI. The CDR3 length is 16 residues. The specimen was blood. This sequence originates from a girl between 10 and 17 years old with multiple sclerosis. V is TRBV18 and J is TRBJ2-5; TRBD2 matches at 8 bases. As DNA, the CDR3 is TGTGCCAGCTCACCCCTCCCGGGAGGGTACCAAGAGACCCAGTACTTC. It codes for CASSPLPGGYQETQYF.